These 2 T cell receptor beta chains share one sample of origin, sequenced in a study of blood T cells in healthy people across ages. A second PCR of roughly 6 to 12 cycles used a sample-barcoded 5' primer and a J-beta primer mix. TCRdb re-called the 5' RACE reads through MiXCR, storing one row per CDR3 protein. Of about 780,000 distinct CDR3 sequences in the sample, about half were seen once. The sequenced sample consisted of blood. These receptors all stem from a man older than 75 in good health.

V is TRBV15 and J is TRBJ2-7; 10 bases match TRBD1. With 5 bases clipped from V and 1 base from J, the junction kept 5 bases outside the gene matches. The CDR3 spans 15 residues. Germline V gene data show CDR1 as LNHNV and CDR2 as YYDKDF (reference sequence). The CDR3 loop is CATSRDRGESYEQYF. DNA for the CDR3: TGTGCCACCAGCCGGGACAGGGGTGAATCCTACGAGCAGTACTTC.

This clonotype appeared a few times. V is TRBV20-1 and J is TRBJ2-3; D call uncertain. CDR3 length equals 14 residues. Trimming cost V 5 bases and J 0 bases, with 12 bases left between them. The germline V gene has CDR1 DFQATT and CDR2 SNEGSKA (reference sequence). DNA of the CDR3: TGCAGTGCTCCTCTTCCGGCTAGCACAGATACGCAGTATTTT. It is translated as CSAPLPASTDTQYF.